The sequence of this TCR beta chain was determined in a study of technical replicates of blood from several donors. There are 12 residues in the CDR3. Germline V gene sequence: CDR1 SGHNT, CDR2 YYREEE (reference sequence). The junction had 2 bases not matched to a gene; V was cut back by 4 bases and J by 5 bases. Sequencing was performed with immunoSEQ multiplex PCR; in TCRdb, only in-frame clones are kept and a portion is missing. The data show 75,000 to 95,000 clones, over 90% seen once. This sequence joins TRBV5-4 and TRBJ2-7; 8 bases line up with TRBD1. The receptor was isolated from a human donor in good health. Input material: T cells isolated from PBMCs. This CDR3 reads CASSKTGDEQYF. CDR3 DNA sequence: TGTGCCAGCAGCAAGACAGGGGACGAGCAGTACTTC.